The rows below give T cell receptor beta chains drawn from one sample of a study of cytomegalovirus exposure and HLA in healthy donors. The data were produced by immunoSEQ multiplex PCR, yet TCRdb's version contains in-frame clones alone and is incomplete. The table has 100,000 to 150,000 clones, approximately 80% seen once. The source material was PBMCs. These receptors all stem from a male donor in good health and CMV-seropositive. Each CDR3 is given with its conserved first and last residue. A D gene is named only where the DNA matches it firmly. Not all rows give a size; the values are once, few, many and, for expanded clones, a class.

D gene: -
V gene: TRBV7-9
J gene: TRBJ2-1
clone size: -
CDR3 protein: CASSLARRSWPSSYNEQFF
CDR3 DNA: TGTGCCAGCAGCTTAGCGCGGAGGTCCTGGCCGAGCTCCTACAATGAGCAGTTCTTC

D gene: -
V gene: TRBV11-2
J gene: TRBJ1-1
clone size: few
CDR3 protein: CASSPSPGFLTEAFF
CDR3 DNA: TGTGCCAGCAGTCCGAGTCCAGGCTTCTTGACTGAAGCTTTCTTT

D gene: TRBD2
V gene: TRBV5-6
J gene: TRBJ2-5
clone size: -
CDR3 protein: CASSRSGAGTETQYF
CDR3 DNA: TGTGCCAGCAGCCGTAGCGGGGCAGGAACGGAGACCCAGTACTTC

D gene: -
V gene: TRBV13
J gene: TRBJ2-7
clone size: few
CDR3 protein: CASSPARENHEQYF
CDR3 DNA: TGTGCCAGCAGCCCTGCCCGGGAAAACCACGAGCAGTACTTC

D gene: -
V gene: TRBV6-5
J gene: TRBJ1-1
clone size: few
CDR3 protein: CASGDRSGTEAFF
CDR3 DNA: TGTGCCAGCGGAGACAGGTCGGGAACTGAAGCTTTCTTT

D gene: -
V gene: TRBV10-3
J gene: TRBJ1-1
clone size: -
CDR3 protein: CAISESQVGGPEAFF
CDR3 DNA: TGTGCCATCAGTGAGTCACAGGTGGGGGGTCCTGAAGCTTTCTTT

D gene: TRBD1
V gene: TRBV6-5
J gene: TRBJ1-2
clone size: -
CDR3 protein: CASRPGTGIYGYTF
CDR3 DNA: TGTGCCAGCAGACCCGGGACAGGGATCTATGGCTACACCTTC

D gene: TRBD1
V gene: TRBV10-2
J gene: TRBJ1-6
clone size: -
CDR3 protein: CASSDPGGSNSPLHF
CDR3 DNA: TGCGCCAGCAGTGATCCAGGGGGGAGCAATTCACCCCTCCACTTT

D gene: -
V gene: TRBV7-9
J gene: TRBJ1-5
clone size: once
CDR3 protein: CASSERGASQPQHF
CDR3 DNA: TGTGCCAGCAGCGAAAGGGGTGCGAGTCAGCCCCAGCATTTT

D gene: TRBD2
V gene: TRBV6-6
J gene: TRBJ2-7
clone size: -
CDR3 protein: CASSLLAGATYEQCF
CDR3 DNA: TGTGCCAGCAGCCTACTAGCGGGGGCCACCTACGAGCAGTGCTTC

D gene: -
V gene: TRBV30
J gene: TRBJ1-5
clone size: -
CDR3 protein: CAWSAGTSGNQPQHF
CDR3 DNA: TGTGCCTGGAGTGCCGGGACATCGGGCAATCAGCCCCAGCATTTT

D gene: -
V gene: TRBV7-2
J gene: TRBJ2-5
clone size: -
CDR3 protein: CASSLKPGTQYF
CDR3 DNA: TGTGCCAGCAGCTTAAAACCGGGGACCCAGTACTTC

D gene: -
V gene: TRBV18
J gene: TRBJ2-3
clone size: -
CDR3 protein: CASSPSDTQYF
CDR3 DNA: TGTGCCAGCTCACCTTCTGATACGCAGTATTTT

D gene: TRBD2
V gene: TRBV19
J gene: TRBJ2-2
clone size: -
CDR3 protein: CASSMERGRAGELFF
CDR3 DNA: TGTGCCAGTAGTATGGAGCGGGGGCGTGCCGGGGAGCTGTTTTTT

D gene: -
V gene: TRBV7-2
J gene: TRBJ1-6
clone size: -
CDR3 protein: CASSLVGQVHF
CDR3 DNA: TGTGCCAGCAGCTTAGTGGGCCAGGTCCACTTT

D gene: TRBD1
V gene: TRBV28
J gene: TRBJ1-2
clone size: -
CDR3 protein: CASSLSFQGATYGYTF
CDR3 DNA: TGTGCCAGCAGTTTAAGTTTCCAGGGGGCGACCTATGGCTACACCTTC

D gene: TRBD2
V gene: TRBV7-9
J gene: TRBJ2-1
clone size: -
CDR3 protein: CASSLVPSGVGSYNEQFF
CDR3 DNA: TGTGCCAGCAGCTTAGTGCCTAGCGGCGTGGGCTCCTACAATGAGCAGTTCTTC

D gene: TRBD2
V gene: TRBV5-1
J gene: TRBJ2-7
clone size: -
CDR3 protein: CASSLVGGRASDEQYF
CDR3 DNA: TGCGCCAGCAGCTTGGTCGGCGGGAGGGCCTCGGACGAGCAGTACTTC

D gene: TRBD1
V gene: TRBV5-6
J gene: TRBJ1-1
clone size: -
CDR3 protein: CASNQGQGYTEAFF
CDR3 DNA: TGTGCCAGCAACCAAGGACAGGGTTATACTGAAGCTTTCTTT

D gene: TRBD1
V gene: TRBV7-9
J gene: TRBJ1-1
clone size: few
CDR3 protein: CSSSTNPGTANTEAFF
CDR3 DNA: TGTTCCAGCAGCACAAATCCCGGGACAGCGAACACTGAAGCTTTCTTT

D gene: -
V gene: TRBV9
J gene: TRBJ1-1
clone size: -
CDR3 protein: CASSVEPGTEAFF
CDR3 DNA: TGTGCCAGCAGCGTAGAGCCGGGGACTGAAGCTTTCTTT

D gene: -
V gene: TRBV5-1
J gene: TRBJ2-1
clone size: -
CDR3 protein: CASSSTTALGNEQFF
CDR3 DNA: TGCGCCAGCAGCTCCACCACAGCTCTGGGCAATGAGCAGTTCTTC

D gene: TRBD2
V gene: TRBV2
J gene: TRBJ2-3
clone size: -
CDR3 protein: CASRSRLAGTDTQYF
CDR3 DNA: TGTGCCAGCAGATCCAGACTAGCGGGGACAGATACGCAGTATTTT

D gene: -
V gene: TRBV2
J gene: TRBJ1-1
clone size: once
CDR3 protein: CASRKDTLLEAFF
CDR3 DNA: TGTGCCAGCAGGAAAGACACGCTCCTTGAAGCTTTCTTT

D gene: TRBD1
V gene: TRBV6-1
J gene: TRBJ1-1
clone size: once
CDR3 protein: CASRKNHRGLTEAFF
CDR3 DNA: TGTGCCAGCAGAAAAAACCACAGGGGTTTGACTGAAGCTTTCTTT

D gene: -
V gene: TRBV7-8
J gene: TRBJ2-7
clone size: -
CDR3 protein: CASSPRDQGYEQYF
CDR3 DNA: TGTGCCAGCAGCCCTAGAGATCAGGGTTACGAGCAGTACTTC